This T cell receptor beta chain was retrieved from a study of blood T cell repertoires in COVID-19. Study-level background: There were acute and convalescent COVID-19 samples, and they came from the United States, Italy and Spain. From T cells, B-cell-depleted T cells, or PBMCs came the material, which was cDNA or gDNA.

There are 13 residues in the CDR3. Germline V gene lookup returns CDR1 SQVTM and CDR2 ANQGSEA. V gave up 4 bases and J gave up 1 base, with 9 bases separating them. Authors' processing steps: It was from reference gene primer amplification that nucleated cell counts were estimated. Sequencing used immunoSEQ multiplex PCR; TCRdb keeps in-frame clones, though not all of them. V and J calls plus clone size are reproduced from that table; the DNA served to infer D and trimming. The profile shows some 250,000 clones, 82% of them singletons. For recovered donors of Cohort 3, there were two negative PCRs, clearance, or symptom resolution.

Sample: PBMCs or T cells enriched from blood (not recorded which). The gene calls are TRBV29-1 and TRBJ2-3; TRBD2 is a possible D gene (6 bases). The TCR sequence derives from a man aged 40-49 years who had recovered from COVID-19. The CDR3 DNA reads as TGCAGCGTTGCTCCTAGCGGCACAGATACGCAGTATTTT. It specifies CSVAPSGTDTQYF.